The following is a T cell receptor (beta chain) sequence with its context. The germline V gene has CDR1 SGHRS and CDR2 YFSETQ. The CDR3 runs 16 residues. V was trimmed by 2 bases and J by 0 bases, leaving 9 bases between them. This record belongs to a study of blood T cells in healthy people across ages. A second about 7 to 12 cycle PCR used barcoded and J-beta primers. Researchers report that a template-switch adaptor with 12 random nucleotides tagged each cDNA molecule. TCRdb reanalysed the 5' RACE reads using MiXCR and keeps one entry per CDR3 protein. This sample has some 1 million distinct CDR3 sequences, with more than 40% found just once.

This TCR came from a woman aged 55-69 years in good health. Sequencing used blood. This chain connects TRBV5-1 to TRBJ2-6, with no clear D. In DNA form, the CDR3 reads TGCGCCAGCAGCTTCCAGACAAGCTCTGGGGCCAACGTCCTGACTTTC. Translating gives CASSFQTSSGANVLTF. Full variable domain (remainder filled in from reference TRBV5-1 and TRBJ2-6): KAGVTQTPRYLIKTRGQQVTLSCSPISGHRSVSWYQQTPGQGLQFLFEYFSETQRNKGNFPGRFSGRQFSNSRSEMNVSTLELGDSALYLCASSFQTSSGANVLTFGAGSRLTVL.